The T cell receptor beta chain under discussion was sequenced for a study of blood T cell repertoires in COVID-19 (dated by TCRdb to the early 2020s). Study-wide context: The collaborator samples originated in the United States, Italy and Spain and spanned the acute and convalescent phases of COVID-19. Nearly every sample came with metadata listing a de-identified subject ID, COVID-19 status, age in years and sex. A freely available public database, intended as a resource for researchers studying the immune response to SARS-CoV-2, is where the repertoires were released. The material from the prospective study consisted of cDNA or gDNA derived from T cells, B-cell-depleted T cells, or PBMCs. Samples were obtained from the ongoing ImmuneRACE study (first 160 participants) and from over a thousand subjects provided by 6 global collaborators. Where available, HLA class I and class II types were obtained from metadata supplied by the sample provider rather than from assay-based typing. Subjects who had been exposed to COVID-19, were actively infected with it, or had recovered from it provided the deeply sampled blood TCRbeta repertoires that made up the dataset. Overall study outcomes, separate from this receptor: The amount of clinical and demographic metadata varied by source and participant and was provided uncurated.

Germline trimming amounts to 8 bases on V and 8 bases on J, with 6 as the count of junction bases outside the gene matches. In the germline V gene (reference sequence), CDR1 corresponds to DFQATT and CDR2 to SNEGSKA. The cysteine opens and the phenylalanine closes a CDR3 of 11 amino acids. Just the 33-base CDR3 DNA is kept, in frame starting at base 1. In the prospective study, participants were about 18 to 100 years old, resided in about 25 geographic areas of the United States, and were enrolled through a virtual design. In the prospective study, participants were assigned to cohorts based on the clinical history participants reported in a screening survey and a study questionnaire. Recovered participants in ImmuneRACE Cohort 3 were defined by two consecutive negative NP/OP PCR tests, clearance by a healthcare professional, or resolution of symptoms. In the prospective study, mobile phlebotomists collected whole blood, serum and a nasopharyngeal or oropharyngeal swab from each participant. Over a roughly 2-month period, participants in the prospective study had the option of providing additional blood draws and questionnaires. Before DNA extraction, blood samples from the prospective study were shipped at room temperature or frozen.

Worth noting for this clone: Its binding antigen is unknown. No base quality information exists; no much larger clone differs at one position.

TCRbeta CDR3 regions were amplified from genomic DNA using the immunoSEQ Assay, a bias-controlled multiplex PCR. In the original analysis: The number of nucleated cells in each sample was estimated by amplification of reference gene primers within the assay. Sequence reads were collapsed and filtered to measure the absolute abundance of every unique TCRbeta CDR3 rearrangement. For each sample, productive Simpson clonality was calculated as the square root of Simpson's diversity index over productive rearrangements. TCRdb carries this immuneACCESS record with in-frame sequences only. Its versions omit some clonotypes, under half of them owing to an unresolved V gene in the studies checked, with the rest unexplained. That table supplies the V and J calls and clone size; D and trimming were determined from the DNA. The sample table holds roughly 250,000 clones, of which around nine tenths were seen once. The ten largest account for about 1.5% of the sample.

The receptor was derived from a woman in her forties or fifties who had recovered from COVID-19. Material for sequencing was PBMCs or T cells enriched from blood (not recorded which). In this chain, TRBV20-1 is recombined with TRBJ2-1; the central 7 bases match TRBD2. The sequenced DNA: TGCAGTCCCGGGACTATGGATGAGCAGTTCTTC. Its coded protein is CSPGTMDEQFF.